Listed below are T cell receptor beta chains from one sample, sequenced in a study of cytomegalovirus exposure and HLA in healthy donors. Profiled with immunoSEQ multiplex PCR; TCRdb holds only in-frame clones, not every one. This sample has more than 150,000 clones, with 77% found just once. The sample comprised PBMCs. These receptor sequences come from a man aged 18 to 29 in good health and CMV-seronegative. The CDR3 runs from the conserved cysteine through the conserved F or W.

>TRBV7-9|TRBJ2-1
CASSPPRGGSEVYNEQFF
>TRBV7-3|TRBJ1-5
CASTVIVNSHNGNQPQHF
>TRBV10-3|TRBJ1-1
CAISELQGRTEAFF
>TRBV13|TRBJ2-7
CASSYPGQGDYEQYF
>TRBV9|TRBJ2-1
CASSVDGRDNEQFF
>TRBV11-2|TRBJ1-2
CASRPWGRYGYTF
>TRBV2|TRBJ1-5
CASRGLQTGSQHF
>TRBV11-2|TRBJ2-1
CASSSLSGTSYNEQFF
>TRBV4-2|TRBJ2-1
CASSQDSASGSRNEQFF
>TRBV6-5|TRBJ2-1
CASSYTGTGGPDEQFF
>TRBV5-8|TRBJ1-1
CASSRGSAGEAFF
>TRBV6-5|TRBJ1-1
CASRQAHTEAFF
>TRBV6-5|TRBJ2-7
CASSYSPGSVYEQYF
>TRBV4-1|TRBJ2-7
CASSRGLAGGPAHNEQYF
>TRBV29-1|TRBJ2-2
CSVRSTGNTGELFF
>TRBV21-1|TRBJ2-5
CASSKALSNGGAALCETQYF
>TRBV28|TRBJ1-5
CASSLGFRVNQPQHF
>TRBV4-1|TRBJ2-1
CASSKTQGGDEQFF
>TRBV7-9|TRBJ2-7
CASSLVGRGQGFDEQYF
>TRBV16|TRBJ2-6
CASSHNLAAGLSSGANVLTF
>TRBV19|TRBJ2-1
CASSPRLAGGREQFF
>TRBV5-8|TRBJ2-1
CASSWDTGTGGSEQFF
>TRBV7-9|TRBJ1-4
CASSQGQGGEKLFF
>TRBV28|TRBJ1-6
CASSFGQPNSPLHF
>TRBV6-1|TRBJ2-7
CASSGGVLSYEQYF